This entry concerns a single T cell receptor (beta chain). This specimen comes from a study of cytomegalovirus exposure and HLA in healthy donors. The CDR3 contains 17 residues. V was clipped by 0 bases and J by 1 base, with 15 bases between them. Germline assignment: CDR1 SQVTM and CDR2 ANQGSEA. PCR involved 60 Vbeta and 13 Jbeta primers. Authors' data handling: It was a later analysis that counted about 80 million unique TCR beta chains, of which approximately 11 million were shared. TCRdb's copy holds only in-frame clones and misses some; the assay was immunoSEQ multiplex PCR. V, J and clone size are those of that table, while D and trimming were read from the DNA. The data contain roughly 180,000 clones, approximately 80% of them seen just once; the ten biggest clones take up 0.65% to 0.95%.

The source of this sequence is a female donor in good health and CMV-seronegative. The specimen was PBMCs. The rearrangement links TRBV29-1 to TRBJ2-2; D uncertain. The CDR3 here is CSVEDPTAFLNTGELFF. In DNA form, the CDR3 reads TGCAGCGTTGAAGATCCAACAGCCTTCTTGAACACCGGGGAGCTGTTTTTT.